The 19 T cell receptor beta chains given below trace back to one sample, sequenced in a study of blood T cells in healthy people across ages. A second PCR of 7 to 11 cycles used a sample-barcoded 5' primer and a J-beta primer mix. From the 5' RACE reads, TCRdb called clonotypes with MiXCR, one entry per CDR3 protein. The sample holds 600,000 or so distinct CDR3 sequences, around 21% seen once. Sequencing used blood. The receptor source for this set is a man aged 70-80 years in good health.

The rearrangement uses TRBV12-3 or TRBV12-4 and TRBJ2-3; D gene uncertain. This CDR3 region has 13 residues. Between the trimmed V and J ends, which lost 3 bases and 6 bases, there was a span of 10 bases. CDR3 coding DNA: TGTGCCAGCAGTTTTAAGCTTCCGGATACGCAGTATTTT. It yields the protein CASSFKLPDTQYF.

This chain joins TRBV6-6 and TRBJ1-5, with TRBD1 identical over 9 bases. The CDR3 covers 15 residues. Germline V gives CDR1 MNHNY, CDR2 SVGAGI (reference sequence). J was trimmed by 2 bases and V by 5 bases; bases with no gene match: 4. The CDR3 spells CASSPQGAGNQPQHF. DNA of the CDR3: TGTGCCAGCAGTCCACAGGGGGCGGGCAATCAGCCCCAGCATTTT.

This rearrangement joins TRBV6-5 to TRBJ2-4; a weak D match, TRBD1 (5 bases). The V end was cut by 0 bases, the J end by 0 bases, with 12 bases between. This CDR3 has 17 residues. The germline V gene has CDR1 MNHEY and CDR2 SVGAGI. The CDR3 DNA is TGTGCCAGCAGTTACTCGGCAGGGTCTCTAGCCAAAAACATTCAGTACTTC. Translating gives CASSYSAGSLAKNIQYF.

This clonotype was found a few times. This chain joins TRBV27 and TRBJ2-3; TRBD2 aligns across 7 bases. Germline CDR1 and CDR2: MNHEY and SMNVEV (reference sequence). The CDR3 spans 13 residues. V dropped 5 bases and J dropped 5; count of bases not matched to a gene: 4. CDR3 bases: TGTGCCAGCAGTGGGGACTACCTAGATACGCAGTATTTT. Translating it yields CASSGDYLDTQYF.

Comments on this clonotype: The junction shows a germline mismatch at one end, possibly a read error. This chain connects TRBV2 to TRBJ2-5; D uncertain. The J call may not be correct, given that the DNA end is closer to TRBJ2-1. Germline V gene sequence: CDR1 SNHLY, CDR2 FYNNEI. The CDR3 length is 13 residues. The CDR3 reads CAGSLLLRNEQFF. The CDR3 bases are TGTGCCGGCAGTCTCCTACTCAGGAATGAGCAGTTCTTC.

CDR3 residues: CASTEGGRAYNEQFF. CDR3 DNA: TGCGCCAGCACAGAAGGCGGGAGGGCCTACAATGAGCAGTTCTTC. The chain combines TRBV5-1 with TRBJ2-1; 9 bases are shared with TRBD2. The CDR3 has 15 residues. Trimming removed 6 bases from V and 2 bases from J; junction bases left unmatched: 6. Germline values: CDR1 SGHRS, CDR2 YFSETQ.

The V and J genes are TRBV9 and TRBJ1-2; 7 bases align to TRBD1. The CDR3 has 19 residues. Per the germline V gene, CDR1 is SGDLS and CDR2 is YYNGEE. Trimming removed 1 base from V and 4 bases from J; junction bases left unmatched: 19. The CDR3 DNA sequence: TGTGCCAGCAGCGTAAGCGCCAGGGGGGCAGAGATCTCCAGCTATGGCTACACCTTC. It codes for CASSVSARGAEISSYGYTF. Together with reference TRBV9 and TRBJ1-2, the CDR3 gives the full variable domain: DSGVTQTPKHLITATGQRVTLRCSPRSGDLSVYWYQQSLDQGLQFLIQYYNGEERAKGNILERFSAQQFPDLHSELNLSSLELGDSALYFCASSVSARGAEISSYGYTFGSGTRLTVV.

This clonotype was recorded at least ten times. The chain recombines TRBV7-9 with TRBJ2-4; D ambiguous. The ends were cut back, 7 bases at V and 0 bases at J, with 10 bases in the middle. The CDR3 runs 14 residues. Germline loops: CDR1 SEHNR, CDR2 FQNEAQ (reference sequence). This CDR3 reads CASTRLGAKNIQYF. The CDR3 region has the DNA TGTGCCAGCACCCGCCTTGGAGCCAAAAACATTCAGTACTTC.

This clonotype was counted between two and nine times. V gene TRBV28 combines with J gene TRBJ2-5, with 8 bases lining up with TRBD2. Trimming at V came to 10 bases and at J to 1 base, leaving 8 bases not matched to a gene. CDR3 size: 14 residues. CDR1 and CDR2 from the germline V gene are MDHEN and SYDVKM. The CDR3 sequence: CATSPSGSQETQYF. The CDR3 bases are TGTGCCACCTCACCCAGCGGGAGCCAAGAGACCCAGTACTTC.

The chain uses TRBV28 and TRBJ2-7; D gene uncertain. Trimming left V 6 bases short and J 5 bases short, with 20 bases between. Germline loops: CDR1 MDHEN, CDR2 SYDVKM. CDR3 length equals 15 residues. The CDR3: CASSPPSGSVDEQYF. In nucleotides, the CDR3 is TGTGCCAGCAGCCCCCCCTCCGGGTCCGTGGACGAGCAGTACTTC.

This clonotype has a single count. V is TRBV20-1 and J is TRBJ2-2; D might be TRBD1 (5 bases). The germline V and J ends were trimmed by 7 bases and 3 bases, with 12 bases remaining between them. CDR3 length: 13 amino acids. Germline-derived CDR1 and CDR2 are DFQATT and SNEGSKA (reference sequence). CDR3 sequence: CSVGRADTGELFF. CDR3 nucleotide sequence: TGCAGTGTAGGCAGGGCCGACACCGGGGAGCTGTTTTTT.

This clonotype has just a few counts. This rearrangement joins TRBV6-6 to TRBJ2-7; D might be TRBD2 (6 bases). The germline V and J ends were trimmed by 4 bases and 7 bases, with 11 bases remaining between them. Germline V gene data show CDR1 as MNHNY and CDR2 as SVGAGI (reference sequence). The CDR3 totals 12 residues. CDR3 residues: CASSFSAGEQYF. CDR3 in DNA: TGTGCCAGCAGTTTTTCTGCGGGGGAGCAGTACTTC.

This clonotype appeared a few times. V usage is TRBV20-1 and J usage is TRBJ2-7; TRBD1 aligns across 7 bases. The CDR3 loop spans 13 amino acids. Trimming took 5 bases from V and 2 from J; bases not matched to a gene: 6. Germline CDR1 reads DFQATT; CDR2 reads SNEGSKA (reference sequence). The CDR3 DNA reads TGCAGTGCTTGGGCCAGGGGGACCTACGAGCAGTACTTC. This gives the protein CSAWARGTYEQYF.

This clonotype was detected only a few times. Here the CDR3 reads CASSSLLAGGHTDTQYF. The CDR3 DNA reads TGCGCCAGCAGCTCCTTACTAGCGGGAGGGCACACAGATACGCAGTATTTT. This chain uses TRBV5-1 with TRBJ2-3, with 13 bases aligning to TRBD2. The CDR3 runs to 17 residues. The germline CDR1 and CDR2 sequences are SGHRS and YFSETQ. Germline trimming cut 3 bases from V and 2 bases from J; bases unmatched to any gene: 6.

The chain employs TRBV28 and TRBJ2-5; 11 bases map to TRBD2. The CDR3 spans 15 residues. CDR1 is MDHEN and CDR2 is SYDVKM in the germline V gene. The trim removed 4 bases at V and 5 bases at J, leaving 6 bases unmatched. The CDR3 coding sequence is TGTGCCAGCAGTTCCGGGACTAGCGGTTGGGAGACCCAGTACTTC. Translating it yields CASSSGTSGWETQYF.

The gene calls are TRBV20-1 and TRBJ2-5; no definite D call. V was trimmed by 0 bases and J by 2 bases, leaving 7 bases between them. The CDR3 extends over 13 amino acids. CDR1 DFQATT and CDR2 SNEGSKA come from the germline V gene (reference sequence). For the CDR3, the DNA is TGCAGTGCTAGAGATACATTTCAAGAGACCCAGTACTTC. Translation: CSARDTFQETQYF.

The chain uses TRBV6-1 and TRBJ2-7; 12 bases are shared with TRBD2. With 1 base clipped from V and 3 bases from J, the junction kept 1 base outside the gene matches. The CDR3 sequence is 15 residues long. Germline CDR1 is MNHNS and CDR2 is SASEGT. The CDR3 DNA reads TGTGCCAGCAGTGAAGAACTAGCGGGGGGCTACGAGCAGTACTTC. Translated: CASSEELAGGYEQYF.

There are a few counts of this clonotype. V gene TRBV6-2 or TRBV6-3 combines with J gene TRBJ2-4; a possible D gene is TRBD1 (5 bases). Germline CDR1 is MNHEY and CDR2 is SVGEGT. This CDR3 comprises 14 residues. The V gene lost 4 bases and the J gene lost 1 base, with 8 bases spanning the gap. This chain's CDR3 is CASSCSGAKNIQYF. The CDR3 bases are TGTGCCAGCAGTTGTTCAGGGGCCAAAAACATTCAGTACTTC.

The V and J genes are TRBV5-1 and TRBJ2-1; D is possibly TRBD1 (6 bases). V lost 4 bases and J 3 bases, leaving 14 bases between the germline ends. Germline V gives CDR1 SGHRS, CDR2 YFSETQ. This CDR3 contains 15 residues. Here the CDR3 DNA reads TGCGCCAGCAGCCCCCTGGGCAGGGGCTACAATGAGCAGTTCTTC. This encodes CASSPLGRGYNEQFF.